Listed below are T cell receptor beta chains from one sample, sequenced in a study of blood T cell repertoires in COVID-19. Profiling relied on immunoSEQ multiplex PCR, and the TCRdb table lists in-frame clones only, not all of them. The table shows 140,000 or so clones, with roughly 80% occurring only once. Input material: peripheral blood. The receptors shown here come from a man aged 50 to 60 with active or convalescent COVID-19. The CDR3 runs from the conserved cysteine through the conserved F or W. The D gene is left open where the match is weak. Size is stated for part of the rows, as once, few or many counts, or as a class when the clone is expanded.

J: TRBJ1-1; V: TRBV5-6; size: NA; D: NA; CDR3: CASSLNMNTEAFF; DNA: TGTGCCAGCAGCTTGAATATGAACACTGAAGCTTTCTTT
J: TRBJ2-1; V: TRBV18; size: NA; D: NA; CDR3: CASSPVSSSYNEQFF; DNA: TGTGCCAGCTCACCAGTCTCGAGCTCCTACAATGAGCAGTTCTTC
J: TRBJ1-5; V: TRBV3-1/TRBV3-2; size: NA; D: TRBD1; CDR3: CASSHGTGGDQPQHF; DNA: TGTGCCAGCAGTCACGGGACAGGGGGTGATCAGCCCCAGCATTTT
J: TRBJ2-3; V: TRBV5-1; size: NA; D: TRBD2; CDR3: CASSSRTSGFGTDTQYF; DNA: TGCGCCAGCAGCTCGAGGACTAGCGGGTTCGGCACAGATACGCAGTATTTT
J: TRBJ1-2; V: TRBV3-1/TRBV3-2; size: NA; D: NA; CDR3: CASSQVPGLLSVWGYTF; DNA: TGTGCCAGCAGCCAAGTCCCAGGCCTCCTCTCGGTGTGGGGCTACACCTTC
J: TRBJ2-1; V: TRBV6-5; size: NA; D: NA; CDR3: CASTPSGVGDEQFF; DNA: TGTGCCAGCACCCCCTCCGGAGTCGGGGATGAGCAGTTCTTC
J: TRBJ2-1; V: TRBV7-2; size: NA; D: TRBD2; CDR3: CASSLRLAGVPNEQFF; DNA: TGTGCCAGCAGCCTGAGACTAGCGGGAGTACCCAATGAGCAGTTCTTC
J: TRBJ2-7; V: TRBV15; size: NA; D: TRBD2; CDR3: CATSRETSGNSEQYF; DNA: TGTGCCACCAGCAGAGAGACTAGCGGGAATTCCGAGCAGTACTTC
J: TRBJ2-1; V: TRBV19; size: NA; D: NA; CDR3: CASSIGSFRQFF; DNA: TGTGCCAGTAGTATAGGTAGCTTTAGGCAGTTCTTC
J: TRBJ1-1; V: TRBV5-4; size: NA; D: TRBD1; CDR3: CASSLMQGALGGTEAFF; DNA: TGTGCCAGCAGCTTGATGCAGGGGGCCTTGGGGGGCACTGAAGCTTTCTTT
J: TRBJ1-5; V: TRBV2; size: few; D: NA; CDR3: CARGEEGALNQPQHF; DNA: TGTGCCAGAGGAGAAGAGGGTGCACTAAATCAGCCCCAGCATTTT
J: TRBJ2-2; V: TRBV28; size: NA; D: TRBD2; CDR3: CASSFGTSGVDTGELFF; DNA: TGTGCCAGCAGTTTCGGGACTAGCGGGGTTGACACCGGGGAGCTGTTTTTT
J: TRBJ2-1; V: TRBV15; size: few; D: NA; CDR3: CATSRDFVRGTDNEQFF; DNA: TGTGCCACCAGCAGAGATTTTGTGAGGGGGACCGACAATGAGCAGTTCTTC
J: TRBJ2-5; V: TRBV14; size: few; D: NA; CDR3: CASSGGQPQETQYF; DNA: TGTGCCAGCAGCGGGGGACAACCCCAAGAGACCCAGTACTTC
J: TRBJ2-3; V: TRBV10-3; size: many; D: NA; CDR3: CAITTRDFPTDTQYF; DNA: TGTGCCATCACCACCAGGGACTTCCCGACAGATACGCAGTATTTT
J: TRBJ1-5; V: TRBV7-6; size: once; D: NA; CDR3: CASSPLKRMDSNQPQHF; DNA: TGTGCCAGCAGCCCCTTGAAGCGTATGGATAGCAATCAGCCCCAGCATTTT
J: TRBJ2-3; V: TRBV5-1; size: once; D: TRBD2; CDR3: CASSFSGGMTDTQYF; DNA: TGCGCCAGCAGCTTTTCGGGAGGAATGACAGATACGCAGTATTTT
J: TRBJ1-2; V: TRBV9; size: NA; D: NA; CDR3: CASSVMDIPYGYTF; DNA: TGTGCCAGCAGCGTAATGGACATACCCTATGGCTACACCTTC
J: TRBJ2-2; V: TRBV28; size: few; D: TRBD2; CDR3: CASSFRDYPSAGELFF; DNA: TGTGCCAGCAGTTTCCGGGACTACCCATCCGCCGGGGAGCTGTTTTTT
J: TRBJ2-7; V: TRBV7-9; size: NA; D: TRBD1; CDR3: CASSLEGQGGNEQYF; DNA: TGTGCCAGCAGCTTAGAGGGACAGGGCGGAAACGAGCAGTACTTC
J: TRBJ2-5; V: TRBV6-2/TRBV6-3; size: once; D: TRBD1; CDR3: CASSYGLAGGYQETQYF; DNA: TGTGCCAGCAGTTACGGACTCGCAGGGGGTTATCAAGAGACCCAGTACTTC
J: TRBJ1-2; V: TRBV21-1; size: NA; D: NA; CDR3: CASGVRDRGKDGYTF; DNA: TGTGCCAGCGGGGTCCGGGACAGGGGAAAGGATGGCTACACCTTC
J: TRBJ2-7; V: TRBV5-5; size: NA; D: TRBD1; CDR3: CASSLGQGLDEQYF; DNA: TGTGCCAGCAGTTTGGGACAGGGGCTCGACGAGCAGTACTTC
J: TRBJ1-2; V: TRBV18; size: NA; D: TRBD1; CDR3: CASSPRDRDDYGYTF; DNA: TGTGCCAGCTCACCACGGGACAGGGACGACTATGGCTACACCTTC
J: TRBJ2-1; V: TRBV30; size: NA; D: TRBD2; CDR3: CAWKGLAGSVGEQFF; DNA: TGTGCCTGGAAGGGGCTAGCGGGGTCTGTCGGTGAGCAGTTCTTC
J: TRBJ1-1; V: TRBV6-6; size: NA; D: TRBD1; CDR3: CASSYAGGGNTEAFF; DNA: TGTGCCAGCAGTTATGCAGGGGGCGGGAACACTGAAGCTTTCTTT
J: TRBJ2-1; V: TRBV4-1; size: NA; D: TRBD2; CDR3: CASRGIAGGPRPSYNEQFF; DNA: TGCGCCAGCAGGGGGATAGCGGGAGGGCCACGTCCCTCCTACAATGAGCAGTTCTTC
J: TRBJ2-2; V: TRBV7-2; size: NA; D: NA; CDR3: CASSLDAGAGGELFF; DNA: TGTGCCAGCAGCTTAGATGCGGGGGCCGGCGGGGAGCTGTTTTTT
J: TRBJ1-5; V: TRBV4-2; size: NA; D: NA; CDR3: CASSQDGGGKDQPQHF; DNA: TGTGCCAGCAGCCAAGACGGCGGGGGGAAGGATCAGCCCCAGCATTTT
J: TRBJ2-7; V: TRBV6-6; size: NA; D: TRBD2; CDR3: CASVAGGLSYEQYF; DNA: TGTGCCAGCGTCGCGGGAGGGCTCTCCTACGAGCAGTACTTC
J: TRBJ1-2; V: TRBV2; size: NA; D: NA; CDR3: CASSAFPTGDYGYTF; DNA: TGTGCCAGCAGCGCTTTCCCGACAGGCGACTATGGCTACACCTTC
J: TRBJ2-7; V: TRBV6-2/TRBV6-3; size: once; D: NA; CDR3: CASSYQGSYEQYF; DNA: TGTGCCAGCAGTTATCAGGGGAGCTACGAGCAGTACTTC
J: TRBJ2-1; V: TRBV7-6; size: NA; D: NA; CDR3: CASSPSVSDSYNEQFF; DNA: TGTGCCAGCAGCCCCTCGGTAAGCGACTCCTACAATGAGCAGTTCTTC
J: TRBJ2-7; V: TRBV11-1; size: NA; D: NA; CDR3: CASSPTFYEQYF; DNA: TGTGCCAGCAGCCCCACTTTCTACGAGCAGTACTTC
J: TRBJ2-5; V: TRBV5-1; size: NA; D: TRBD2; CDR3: CASSGTGLFQETQYF; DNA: TGCGCCAGCAGCGGAACGGGACTATTCCAAGAGACCCAGTACTTC
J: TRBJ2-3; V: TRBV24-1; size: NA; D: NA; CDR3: CATSDFPRGSTDTQYF; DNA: TGTGCCACCAGTGATTTCCCACGGGGAAGCACAGATACGCAGTATTTT
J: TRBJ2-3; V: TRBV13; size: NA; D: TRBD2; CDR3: CASSFYALAGDTDTQYF; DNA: TGTGCCAGCAGCTTTTACGCTCTAGCGGGAGACACAGATACGCAGTATTTT
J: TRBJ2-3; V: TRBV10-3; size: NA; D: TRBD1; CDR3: CAISPTPGQGSDTQYF; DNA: TGTGCCATCAGCCCTACTCCGGGACAGGGCTCAGATACGCAGTATTTT
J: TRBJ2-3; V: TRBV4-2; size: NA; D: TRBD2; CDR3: CASSQITGTSGRTDTQYF; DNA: TGTGCCAGCAGCCAAATAACCGGGACTAGCGGGAGAACAGATACGCAGTATTTT
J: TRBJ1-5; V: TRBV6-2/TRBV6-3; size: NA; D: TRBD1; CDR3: CASSYGDRRVQPQHF; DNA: TGTGCCAGCAGTTACGGGGACAGAAGGGTTCAGCCCCAGCATTTT
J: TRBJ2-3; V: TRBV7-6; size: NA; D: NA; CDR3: CASSLATDTQYF; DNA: TGTGCCAGCAGCTTGGCTACAGATACGCAGTATTTT
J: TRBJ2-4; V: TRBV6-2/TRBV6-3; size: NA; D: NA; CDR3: CASSYAQTRNIQYF; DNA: TGTGCCAGCAGTTACGCTCAAACTAGAAACATTCAGTACTTC
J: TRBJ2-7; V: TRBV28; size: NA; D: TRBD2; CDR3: CASSLSPSGYEQYF; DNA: TGTGCCAGCAGTTTATCGCCTAGCGGCTACGAGCAGTACTTC
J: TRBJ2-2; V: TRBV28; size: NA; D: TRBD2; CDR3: CASSQLAANTGELFF; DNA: TGTGCCAGCAGCCAACTAGCGGCGAACACCGGGGAGCTGTTTTTT
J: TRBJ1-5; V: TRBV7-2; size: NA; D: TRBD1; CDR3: CASSLGTGGSQPQHF; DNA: TGTGCCAGCAGCTTAGGGACAGGGGGCTCTCAGCCCCAGCATTTT
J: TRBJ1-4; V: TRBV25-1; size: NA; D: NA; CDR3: CASSDKQPTNEKLFF; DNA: TGTGCCAGCAGTGATAAACAGCCAACTAATGAAAAACTGTTTTTT
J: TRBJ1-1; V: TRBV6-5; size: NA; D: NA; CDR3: CASRESNTEAFF; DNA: TGTGCCAGCCGGGAATCGAACACTGAAGCTTTCTTT
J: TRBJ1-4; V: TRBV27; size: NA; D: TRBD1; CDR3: CASSLDRGREKLFF; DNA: TGTGCCAGCAGTCTCGACAGGGGGAGGGAAAAACTGTTTTTT
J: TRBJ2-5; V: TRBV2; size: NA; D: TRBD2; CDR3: CASSERTSGPVTQYF; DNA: TGTGCCAGCAGTGAACGGACTAGCGGTCCCGTGACCCAGTACTTC
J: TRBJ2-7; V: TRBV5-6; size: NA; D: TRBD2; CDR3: CASSLPAIAGGSGEQYF; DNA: TGTGCCAGCAGCTTACCCGCGATAGCGGGAGGGTCGGGCGAGCAGTACTTC
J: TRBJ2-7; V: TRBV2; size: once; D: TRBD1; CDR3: CASSEQGGEQYF; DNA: TGTGCCAGCAGCGAACAGGGGGGCGAGCAGTACTTC
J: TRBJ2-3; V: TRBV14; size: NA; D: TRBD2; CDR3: CASSQGTSGLTDTQYF; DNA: TGTGCCAGCAGCCAAGGGACTAGCGGATTAACAGATACGCAGTATTTT
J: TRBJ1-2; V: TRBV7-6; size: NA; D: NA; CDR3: CASSLGDGYGYTF; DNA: TGTGCCAGCAGCTTAGGTGACGGGTATGGCTACACCTTC
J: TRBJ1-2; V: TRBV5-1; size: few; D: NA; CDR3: CASSAGAQGNYGYTF; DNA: TGCGCCAGCAGCGCTGGGGCACAGGGCAACTATGGCTACACCTTC
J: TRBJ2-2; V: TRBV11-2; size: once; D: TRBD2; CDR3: CASSFTSGRLTGELFF; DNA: TGTGCCAGCAGCTTTACTAGCGGGAGACTTACCGGGGAGCTGTTTTTT
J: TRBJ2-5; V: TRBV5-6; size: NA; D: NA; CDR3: CASSLAGIRQETQYF; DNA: TGTGCCAGCAGCTTGGCAGGGATTAGACAAGAGACCCAGTACTTC